The clone carrying this TCR beta chain was recorded only once. The record originates from a study of T cell responses to AZD1222 COVID-19 vaccine. Generated by immunoSEQ multiplex PCR, the TCRdb table keeps only in-frame clones and is missing some. The profile shows 80,000 to 90,000 clones, 75% to 95% of them singletons. The CDR3 length is 18 residues. V lost 1 base and J lost 4; bases outside the gene matches: 9. Germline V gene sequence: CDR1 SGHTA, CDR2 FQGNSA. J is TRBJ2-2 and V is TRBV7-2, with 10 bases identical to TRBD2. The receptor was isolated from an adult who received the AZD1222 COVID-19 vaccine. The input for sequencing was peripheral blood, taken 28 days after the second AZD1222 dose. Written as DNA, the CDR3 is TGTGCCAGCAGCTTAGAAGAGTCTAGCGGGGGACCCACCGGGGAGCTGTTTTTT. Protein product: CASSLEESSGGPTGELFF.